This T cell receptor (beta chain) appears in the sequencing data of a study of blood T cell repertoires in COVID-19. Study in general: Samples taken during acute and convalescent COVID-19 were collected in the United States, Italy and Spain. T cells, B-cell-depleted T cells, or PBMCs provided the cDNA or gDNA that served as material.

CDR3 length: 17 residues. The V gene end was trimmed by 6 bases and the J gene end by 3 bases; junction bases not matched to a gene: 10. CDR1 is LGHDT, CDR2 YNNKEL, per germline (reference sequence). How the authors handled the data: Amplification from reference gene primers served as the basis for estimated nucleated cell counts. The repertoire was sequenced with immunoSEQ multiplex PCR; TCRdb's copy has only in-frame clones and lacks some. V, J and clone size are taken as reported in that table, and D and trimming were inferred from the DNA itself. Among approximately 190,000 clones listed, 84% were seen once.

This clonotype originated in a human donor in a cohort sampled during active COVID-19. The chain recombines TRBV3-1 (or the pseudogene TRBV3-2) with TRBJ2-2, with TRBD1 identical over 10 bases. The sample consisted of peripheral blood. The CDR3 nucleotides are TGTGCCAGCAGAGTTGGCTCGACAGGGGGCTACACCGGGGAGCTGTTTTTT. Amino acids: CASRVGSTGGYTGELFF.